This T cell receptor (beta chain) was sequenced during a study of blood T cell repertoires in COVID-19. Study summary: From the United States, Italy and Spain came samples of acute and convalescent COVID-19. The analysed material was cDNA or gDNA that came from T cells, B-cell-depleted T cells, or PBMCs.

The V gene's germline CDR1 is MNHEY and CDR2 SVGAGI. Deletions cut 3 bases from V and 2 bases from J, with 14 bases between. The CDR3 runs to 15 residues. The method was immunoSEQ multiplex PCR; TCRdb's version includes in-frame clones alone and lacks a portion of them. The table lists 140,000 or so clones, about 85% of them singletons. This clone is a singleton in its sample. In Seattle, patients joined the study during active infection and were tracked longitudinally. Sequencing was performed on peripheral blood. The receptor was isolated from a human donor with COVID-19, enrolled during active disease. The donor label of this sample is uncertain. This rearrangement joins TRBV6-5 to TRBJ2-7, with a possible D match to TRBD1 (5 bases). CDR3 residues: CASSYGHRSAYEQYF. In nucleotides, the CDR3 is TGTGCCAGCAGTTATGGGCACAGGTCAGCCTACGAGCAGTACTTC.